Below are 14 T cell receptor beta chains sequenced from a single sample in a study of shared clonotypes between healthy human individuals. The table came from immunoSEQ multiplex PCR; TCRdb's copy has only in-frame clones and leaves some out. This sample carries roughly 2.6 million clones, approximately 92% of them seen once, and the ten largest clones take around 0.15%. Source material: naive CD4+ T cells sorted from blood. Subset: CD45RA+ positively selected. The origin of the receptors is a man younger than 30 in good health.

The CDR3: CAWAYGPNNEKLFF. The CDR3 region has the DNA TGTGCCTGGGCCTATGGACCTAATAATGAAAAACTGTTTTTT. The chain employs TRBV30 and TRBJ1-4; the D is unclear. The CDR3 is made up of 14 amino acids. The germline V and J ends were trimmed by 5 bases and 4 bases, with 14 bases remaining between them. In germline, CDR1 is GTSNPN, CDR2 SVGIG (reference sequence). The variable domain in full, completed from reference TRBV30 and TRBJ1-4, reads SQTIHQWPATLVQPVGSPLSLECTVEGTSNPNLYWYRQAAGRGLQLLFYSVGIGQISSEVPQNLSASRPQDRQFILSSKKLLLSDSGFYLCAWAYGPNNEKLFFGSGTQLSVL.

Worth noting for this clone: The junction does not match germline at one end; this may be a read error. The chain carries TRBV30 and TRBJ2-3, with a possible D match to TRBD1 (6 bases). The V gene's germline CDR1 is GTSNPN and CDR2 SVGIG (reference sequence). The CDR3 is made up of 15 amino acids. The CDR3 loop reads CAWGVGGPSTDTQYF. The DNA for the CDR3 is TGTGCCTGGGGTGTAGGGGGACCTAGCACAGATACGCAGTATTTT.

This chain uses TRBV10-3 with TRBJ1-4; no definite D call. The CDR3 spans 14 residues. CDR1 and CDR2 (germline): ENHRY, SYGVKD. The V and J ends lost 6 bases and 10 bases respectively, with 18 bases between them. The CDR3 DNA is TGTGCCATCAGCCCGACGGACGTTATGGGAAAACTGTTTTTT. Translation gives CAISPTDVMGKLFF.

The chain is built from TRBV7-9 and TRBJ1-6; D remains unclear. The CDR3 has 16 amino acids. The germline CDR1 and CDR2 sequences are SEHNR and FQNEAQ (reference sequence). Deletions cut 7 bases from V and 6 bases from J, with 19 bases between. In nucleotides, the CDR3 is TGTGCCAGCACCTCTTTCTCAAGCAGGCCTAATTCACCCCTCCACTTT. Translation gives CASTSFSSRPNSPLHF.

On this clone itself: At one of its ends the junction is not consistent with the germline gene, which may arise from a read error. The chain is built from TRBV6-1 and TRBJ2-6; D gene ambiguous. The CDR3 runs to 16 residues. Germline CDR1 is MNHNS and CDR2 is SASEGT. The CDR3 nucleotides read TGTGCCAGCAGCGAAGCCCGGTCCTCTGGGGCCAACGTCCTGACTTTC. It is translated as CASSEARSSGANVLTF.

This clone was recorded a few times. The CDR3 is CASSAGQGHNSPLHF. The CDR3 nucleotides are TGTGCCAGCAGTGCGGGACAGGGGCATAATTCACCCCTCCACTTT. The rearrangement links TRBV6-1 to TRBJ1-6, with 10 bases aligning to TRBD1. The CDR3 loop spans 15 amino acids. The J segment lost 5 bases and the V segment lost 4 bases, leaving 2 bases of the junction unmatched. CDR1 and CDR2 from the germline V gene are MNHNS and SASEGT.

About this clone: The identical CDR3 is also encoded by other nucleotide sequences in the sample. This chain connects TRBV15 to TRBJ2-1, with D perhaps matching TRBD1 (7 bases). V dropped 0 bases and J dropped 3 bases, with 9 bases sitting between them. CDR3 length: 15 residues. Germline V lookup: CDR1 LNHNV, CDR2 YYDKDF (reference sequence). CDR3: CATSRDRGDYNEQFF. In DNA form, the CDR3 reads TGTGCCACCAGCAGAGACAGGGGGGACTACAATGAGCAGTTCTTC.

To note about this clone: The same CDR3 is also encoded by other DNA sequences in this sample. The V and J genes are TRBV14 and TRBJ2-7; D is unresolved. The CDR3 covers 11 residues. CDR1 and CDR2 (germline): SGHDN, FVKESK. Between the trimmed V and J ends, which lost 3 bases and 2 bases, there was a span of 2 bases. The CDR3 loop is CASSHTYEQYF. The CDR3 bases are TGTGCCAGCAGCCATACCTACGAGCAGTACTTC.

This clone showed up just once. The J gene is TRBJ2-2, the V gene TRBV9; D unclear. The V end was cut by 0 bases, the J end by 5 bases, with 8 bases between. This CDR3 region has 14 residues. CDR1 is SGDLS, CDR2 YYNGEE, per germline. The CDR3 loop reads CASSVGSTTGELFF. The DNA for the CDR3 is TGTGCCAGCAGCGTAGGTAGCACAACCGGGGAGCTGTTTTTT. Full variable domain (missing parts from reference TRBV9 and TRBJ2-2): DSGVTQTPKHLITATGQRVTLRCSPRSGDLSVYWYQQSLDQGLQFLIQYYNGEERAKGNILERFSAQQFPDLHSELNLSSLELGDSALYFCASSVGSTTGELFFGEGSRLTVL.

This rearrangement joins TRBV10-3 to TRBJ2-7; D is unclear. V was pared by 3 bases and J by 6 bases, with 12 bases between. The length of the CDR3 is 13 residues. Germline assignment: CDR1 ENHRY and CDR2 SYGVKD. CDR3 sequence reads: CAISDGQDGEQYF. CDR3 sequence (DNA): TGTGCCATCAGTGACGGGCAGGACGGCGAGCAGTACTTC.

The chain carries TRBV18 and TRBJ2-7, with D maybe TRBD2 (6 bases). Germline values: CDR1 KGHSH, CDR2 LQKENI. There are 16 residues in the CDR3. Trimming removed 3 bases from V and 0 bases from J, with 15 bases in between. The CDR3 bases are TGTGCCAGCTCACCTCGACTAGTAAGTCCCTCCTACGAGCAGTACTTC. This translates into CASSPRLVSPSYEQYF.

The chain employs TRBV5-8 and TRBJ1-6; tentatively, D is TRBD1 (5 bases). The CDR3 spans 16 residues. CDR1 SGHTS and CDR2 YDEGEE come from the germline V gene. V lost 7 bases, J lost 2 bases, and 16 bases lay in between. CDR3 loop: CASGGQGSAYNSPLHF. CDR3 DNA: TGTGCCAGCGGCGGACAAGGATCTGCCTATAATTCACCCCTCCACTTT.

V usage is TRBV7-8 and J usage is TRBJ1-1; TRBD1 aligns across 7 bases. V trimming: 5 bases; J trimming: 1 base; junction bases outside the gene matches: 7. Germline assignment: CDR1 SGHVS and CDR2 FQNEAQ. This CDR3 has 15 residues. The CDR3 sequence is CASSGRQGWNTEAFF. Written as DNA, the CDR3 is TGTGCCAGCAGCGGAAGACAGGGATGGAACACTGAAGCTTTCTTT.

The gene calls are TRBV28 and TRBJ1-1; D uncertain. V lost 10 bases and J lost 4, with 7 bases in between. CDR1 and CDR2 from the germline V gene are MDHEN and SYDVKM. The CDR3 consists of 10 residues. The CDR3 sequence is CATSLTEAFF. CDR3 coding DNA: TGTGCCACGTCCCTCACTGAAGCTTTCTTT.